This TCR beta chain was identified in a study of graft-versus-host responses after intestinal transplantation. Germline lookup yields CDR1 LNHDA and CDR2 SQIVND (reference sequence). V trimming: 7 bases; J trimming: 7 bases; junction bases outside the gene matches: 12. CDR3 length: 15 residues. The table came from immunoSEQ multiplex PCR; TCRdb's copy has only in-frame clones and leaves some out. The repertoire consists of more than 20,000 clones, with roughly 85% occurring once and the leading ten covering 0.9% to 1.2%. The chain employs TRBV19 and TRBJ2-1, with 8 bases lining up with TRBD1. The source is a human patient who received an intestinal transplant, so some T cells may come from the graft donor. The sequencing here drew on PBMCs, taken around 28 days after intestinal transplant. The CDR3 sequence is CASTWTGPLRNEQFF. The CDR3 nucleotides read TGTGCCAGTACTTGGACAGGGCCCCTTCGAAATGAGCAGTTCTTC.